This TCR delta chain was sequenced during a study of human gamma delta and Vdelta1 T cells. The length of the CDR3 is 21 residues. Germline V gene sequence: CDR1 TSWWSYY, CDR2 QGS. Trimming took 4 bases from V and 1 from J; bases not matched to a gene: 24. This clone was counted a single time. Antigen specificity is unknown. TCRdb fed the PCR reads into CATT to redo clone calling. The sample holds about 6,500 delta-chain clones, over 30% seen once. Whole-study findings and limits: Acute myeloid leukemia was reportedly broadly targeted by polyclonal Delta One T cells.

This clonotype was obtained from a human donor in good health. This rearrangement joins TRDV1 to TRDJ1; 7 bases align to TRDD3. The sequenced material came from Vdelta1 gamma-delta T cells from blood grown in culture (DOT cells). The CDR3 nucleotides are TGTGCTCTTGGGGCCACTTGGACAGAGACACTGGGGAGGACGGTCACCGATAAACTCATCTTT. Translated, it gives CALGATWTETLGRTVTDKLIF.